This T cell receptor (beta chain) was found in a study of brain T cells in children with intractable seizures. Profiling relied on immunoSEQ multiplex PCR, and the TCRdb table lists in-frame clones only, not all of them. Of tens of thousands of clones in the sample, around 93% were seen once. Surgery cases with the highest brain T cell transcript signatures were chosen for sequencing. Pre-surgery treatment included at least one anti-epileptic drug. Trimming removed 6 bases at V and 1 base at J, with 16 bases between. Germline values: CDR1 MNHEY, CDR2 SVGAGI. This CDR3 region has 15 residues. Findings of the study overall: Pre- and post-surgery blood differed in depth, so pre-surgery absences may be undersampling. Viral specificity was inferred only from CDR3 similarity; HCMV serostatus was unknown.

As concerns this clone: Its antigen is still unknown.

The sample in question was peripheral blood, obtained at surgery. The sequence came from a boy younger than two with tuberous sclerosis and intractable seizures. The chain couples TRBV6-5 to TRBJ2-7, with unresolved D. This CDR3 is CASSQVQFSSYEQYF. CDR3 DNA sequence: TGTGCCAGCAGCCAAGTACAGTTTTCTTCCTACGAGCAGTACTTC.